This entry concerns a single T cell receptor beta chain. Trimming removed 3 bases from V and 4 bases from J; junction bases left unmatched: 3. Germline values: CDR1 SGHDN, CDR2 FVKESK. The CDR3 consists of 15 residues. This entry comes from a study of OX40 agonist ivuxolimab in advanced cancers. Sequencing used immunoSEQ multiplex PCR; TCRdb keeps in-frame clones, though not all of them. This sample has roughly 23,000 clones; roughly three quarters occur once, and the top ten carry around 2%. Material: CD4+ or CD8+ T cells sorted from blood, obtained in a trial of the OX40 agonist ivuxolimab. The rearrangement links TRBV14 to TRBJ2-2; TRBD1 agrees at 9 bases. The clonotype comes from an adult with an advanced solid tumor such as melanoma, head and neck, liver or kidney cancer. CDR3 sequence (DNA): TGTGCCAGCAGCCATGGGACAGGGCGCACCGGGGAGCTGTTTTTT. Translation: CASSHGTGRTGELFF.